This is a list of T cell receptor beta chains from one sample in a study of cytomegalovirus exposure and HLA in healthy donors. The assay was immunoSEQ multiplex PCR, and TCRdb's table has in-frame clones only and misses some. Among 65,000 to 75,000 clones, around 94% were seen once, and the ten largest hold 2.5% to 3.5%. The sequencing sample was made of PBMCs. The receptors derive from a woman younger than 35 in good health and CMV-seropositive. The CDR3 runs from the conserved cysteine through the conserved F or W. Fields, in order: D gene, clone size, V gene, J gene, CDR3 protein, CDR3 DNA. A D gene is named only where the DNA matches it firmly. Size tells how often a clone was seen (once, few, many) or the class of an expanded clone, and some rows leave it out.

D gene: NA; clone size: NA; V gene: TRBV19; J gene: TRBJ2-1; CDR3 protein: CASSNRQNHYNEQFF; CDR3 DNA: TGTGCCAGTAGTAATCGACAGAACCACTACAATGAGCAGTTCTTC
D gene: TRBD2; clone size: once; V gene: TRBV4-1; J gene: TRBJ2-5; CDR3 protein: CASSQKTSAAETQYF; CDR3 DNA: TGCGCCAGCAGCCAGAAAACTAGCGCAGCGGAGACCCAGTACTTC
D gene: NA; clone size: once; V gene: TRBV9; J gene: TRBJ1-4; CDR3 protein: CASSVAGDNEKLFF; CDR3 DNA: TGTGCCAGCAGCGTAGCGGGGGATAATGAAAAACTGTTTTTT
D gene: NA; clone size: NA; V gene: TRBV7-2; J gene: TRBJ2-7; CDR3 protein: CASSLVLKHRSYPEQYF; CDR3 DNA: TGTGCCAGCAGCTTAGTTCTCAAACACAGGTCTTATCCAGAGCAGTACTTC
D gene: NA; clone size: NA; V gene: TRBV15; J gene: TRBJ1-3; CDR3 protein: CATSRARAGNTIYF; CDR3 DNA: TGTGCCACCAGCAGAGCGAGGGCTGGAAACACCATATATTTT
D gene: NA; clone size: NA; V gene: TRBV9; J gene: TRBJ1-4; CDR3 protein: CASSVGGATNEKLFF; CDR3 DNA: TGTGCCAGCAGCGTAGGTGGAGCAACTAATGAAAAACTGTTTTTT
D gene: TRBD1; clone size: NA; V gene: TRBV28; J gene: TRBJ2-7; CDR3 protein: CASGSSGGSYEQYF; CDR3 DNA: TGTGCCAGCGGATCATCAGGGGGCTCGTACGAGCAGTACTTC
D gene: NA; clone size: NA; V gene: TRBV14; J gene: TRBJ1-2; CDR3 protein: CASSQVGVGNGYTF; CDR3 DNA: TGTGCCAGCAGCCAAGTGGGAGTAGGAAATGGCTACACCTTC
D gene: TRBD1; clone size: once; V gene: TRBV7-9; J gene: TRBJ2-7; CDR3 protein: CASSSPQGESYEQYF; CDR3 DNA: TGTGCCAGCAGCTCGCCACAGGGGGAGTCCTACGAGCAGTACTTC
D gene: NA; clone size: NA; V gene: TRBV5-4; J gene: TRBJ1-3; CDR3 protein: CASSLGTRENTIYF; CDR3 DNA: TGTGCCAGCAGCTTGGGGACAAGGGAAAACACCATATATTTT
D gene: NA; clone size: NA; V gene: TRBV6-1; J gene: TRBJ2-7; CDR3 protein: CASTYRSSYEQYF; CDR3 DNA: TGTGCCAGCACTTATCGGAGCTCCTACGAGCAGTACTTC
D gene: TRBD1; clone size: once; V gene: TRBV28; J gene: TRBJ1-1; CDR3 protein: CASSLRGRWINTEAFF; CDR3 DNA: TGTGCCAGCAGCCTCAGGGGGCGCTGGATAAACACTGAAGCTTTCTTT
D gene: NA; clone size: NA; V gene: TRBV2; J gene: TRBJ1-5; CDR3 protein: CASSLDGQINQPQHF; CDR3 DNA: TGTGCCAGCAGTTTGGATGGACAGATAAATCAGCCCCAGCATTTT
D gene: TRBD1; clone size: NA; V gene: TRBV19; J gene: TRBJ1-5; CDR3 protein: CASRDRGLGNQPQHF; CDR3 DNA: TGTGCCAGTAGGGACAGGGGGCTCGGGAATCAGCCCCAGCATTTT
D gene: NA; clone size: NA; V gene: TRBV20-1; J gene: TRBJ1-1; CDR3 protein: CSASRDTEAFF; CDR3 DNA: TGCAGTGCTAGCAGGGACACTGAAGCTTTCTTT
D gene: NA; clone size: NA; V gene: TRBV7-2; J gene: TRBJ2-2; CDR3 protein: CASSLSRRTGELFF; CDR3 DNA: TGTGCCAGCAGCTTATCCAGGCGCACCGGGGAGCTGTTTTTT
D gene: NA; clone size: NA; V gene: TRBV28; J gene: TRBJ2-7; CDR3 protein: CASSFGIRGYEQYF; CDR3 DNA: TGTGCCAGCAGTTTCGGTATCCGAGGATACGAGCAGTACTTC
D gene: NA; clone size: NA; V gene: TRBV7-3; J gene: TRBJ2-1; CDR3 protein: CASSLNPPGSSYNEQFF; CDR3 DNA: TGTGCCAGCAGCTTAAATCCCCCGGGGAGCTCCTACAATGAGCAGTTCTTC
D gene: NA; clone size: NA; V gene: TRBV6-1; J gene: TRBJ1-2; CDR3 protein: CASIQGRSAYF; CDR3 DNA: TGTGCCAGCATACAGGGAAGAAGTGCATACTTC
D gene: TRBD1; clone size: NA; V gene: TRBV4-3; J gene: TRBJ2-1; CDR3 protein: CASSQAARTGDPPAYNEQFF; CDR3 DNA: TGCGCCAGCAGCCAAGCCGCACGCACAGGGGATCCCCCTGCCTACAATGAGCAGTTCTTC
D gene: NA; clone size: NA; V gene: TRBV7-2; J gene: TRBJ1-2; CDR3 protein: CASSLDGLNYGYTF; CDR3 DNA: TGTGCCAGCAGCTTAGATGGCTTAAACTATGGCTACACCTTC
D gene: TRBD1; clone size: NA; V gene: TRBV2; J gene: TRBJ2-7; CDR3 protein: CAGARDRIYEQYF; CDR3 DNA: TGTGCCGGGGCTCGGGACAGAATTTACGAGCAGTACTTC
D gene: TRBD1; clone size: NA; V gene: TRBV27; J gene: TRBJ1-1; CDR3 protein: CASTKYGQVPFF; CDR3 DNA: TGTGCCAGCACTAAATACGGACAGGTACCTTTCTTT
D gene: NA; clone size: NA; V gene: TRBV27; J gene: TRBJ2-7; CDR3 protein: CASSDGLGPSYEQYF; CDR3 DNA: TGTGCCAGCAGTGACGGGTTGGGGCCCTCCTACGAGCAGTACTTC
D gene: NA; clone size: NA; V gene: TRBV5-6; J gene: TRBJ1-2; CDR3 protein: CASSPAGRGFNYGYTF; CDR3 DNA: TGTGCCAGCAGCCCTGCGGGGCGGGGGTTCAACTATGGCTACACCTTC
D gene: NA; clone size: NA; V gene: TRBV2; J gene: TRBJ1-1; CDR3 protein: CASSGQKYTEAFF; CDR3 DNA: TGTGCCAGCAGCGGACAAAAGTACACTGAAGCTTTCTTT
D gene: TRBD1; clone size: NA; V gene: TRBV5-1; J gene: TRBJ2-7; CDR3 protein: CASSLQGIFSYEQYF; CDR3 DNA: TGCGCCAGCAGCCTACAGGGGATATTCTCCTACGAGCAGTACTTC
D gene: NA; clone size: NA; V gene: TRBV9; J gene: TRBJ1-2; CDR3 protein: CASSVGSAQAYGYTF; CDR3 DNA: TGTGCCAGCAGCGTAGGGTCGGCACAGGCCTATGGCTACACCTTC
D gene: TRBD2; clone size: NA; V gene: TRBV7-2; J gene: TRBJ2-3; CDR3 protein: CASSSYGTSGGWQYF; CDR3 DNA: TGTGCCAGCAGCTCATATGGGACTAGCGGAGGGTGGCAGTATTTT
D gene: TRBD1; clone size: NA; V gene: TRBV14; J gene: TRBJ2-7; CDR3 protein: CASSLGQGAYEQYF; CDR3 DNA: TGTGCCAGCAGCCTCGGACAGGGGGCTTACGAGCAGTACTTC
D gene: NA; clone size: NA; V gene: TRBV14; J gene: TRBJ1-2; CDR3 protein: CASSQERQGRDTNYGYTF; CDR3 DNA: TGTGCCAGCAGCCAAGAAAGGCAGGGTAGGGATACCAACTATGGCTACACCTTC
D gene: TRBD2; clone size: NA; V gene: TRBV5-1; J gene: TRBJ2-2; CDR3 protein: CASSLVPSGGMNTGELFF; CDR3 DNA: TGCGCCAGCAGCTTGGTCCCTAGCGGGGGGATGAACACCGGGGAGCTGTTTTTT
D gene: NA; clone size: NA; V gene: TRBV28; J gene: TRBJ2-7; CDR3 protein: CASIPGGGHEQYF; CDR3 DNA: TGTGCCAGCATCCCGGGAGGGGGCCACGAGCAGTACTTC
D gene: TRBD2; clone size: NA; V gene: TRBV2; J gene: TRBJ2-3; CDR3 protein: CASRATSGSRTDTQYF; CDR3 DNA: TGTGCCAGCAGGGCCACTAGCGGGAGTCGGACAGATACGCAGTATTTT
D gene: NA; clone size: NA; V gene: TRBV7-9; J gene: TRBJ1-2; CDR3 protein: CASSVGVTGNGYTF; CDR3 DNA: TGTGCCAGCAGCGTAGGGGTTACAGGGAATGGCTACACCTTC
D gene: NA; clone size: NA; V gene: TRBV4-1; J gene: TRBJ2-5; CDR3 protein: CASSQAPLGFGGETQYF; CDR3 DNA: TGCGCCAGCAGCCAGGCCCCTCTAGGATTCGGAGGGGAGACCCAGTACTTC
D gene: NA; clone size: NA; V gene: TRBV15; J gene: TRBJ1-6; CDR3 protein: CATSRDDSSYNSPLHF; CDR3 DNA: TGTGCCACCAGCAGAGATGATAGCTCCTATAATTCACCCCTCCACTTT
D gene: NA; clone size: NA; V gene: TRBV30; J gene: TRBJ2-7; CDR3 protein: CAWSVSGSTKAYEQYF; CDR3 DNA: TGTGCCTGGAGTGTCTCGGGTAGTACAAAGGCCTACGAGCAGTACTTC
D gene: NA; clone size: NA; V gene: TRBV5-1; J gene: TRBJ1-2; CDR3 protein: CASSWGDGYTF; CDR3 DNA: TGCGCCAGCAGCTGGGGGGATGGCTACACCTTC
D gene: NA; clone size: NA; V gene: TRBV6-1; J gene: TRBJ2-7; CDR3 protein: CASSVAVYEQYF; CDR3 DNA: TGTGCCAGCAGTGTCGCGGTCTACGAGCAGTACTTC
D gene: NA; clone size: NA; V gene: TRBV28; J gene: TRBJ1-4; CDR3 protein: CASSLSERWTNEKLFF; CDR3 DNA: TGTGCCAGCAGTTTATCCGAGAGGTGGACTAATGAAAAACTGTTTTTT
D gene: NA; clone size: once; V gene: TRBV5-1; J gene: TRBJ1-1; CDR3 protein: CASSLDKNTEAFF; CDR3 DNA: TGCGCCAGCAGCTTGGACAAGAACACTGAAGCTTTCTTT
D gene: TRBD1; clone size: NA; V gene: TRBV19; J gene: TRBJ2-1; CDR3 protein: CASSIQGVGNEQFF; CDR3 DNA: TGTGCCAGTAGTATACAGGGGGTCGGCAATGAGCAGTTCTTC
D gene: NA; clone size: NA; V gene: TRBV14; J gene: TRBJ1-2; CDR3 protein: CASSQSYGQTTSDGYTF; CDR3 DNA: TGTGCCAGCAGCCAATCCTACGGACAGACGACCTCGGATGGCTACACCTTC
D gene: NA; clone size: NA; V gene: TRBV9; J gene: TRBJ2-7; CDR3 protein: CASSPGWRGPAYEQYF; CDR3 DNA: TGTGCCAGCAGCCCTGGTTGGAGGGGGCCTGCCTACGAGCAGTACTTC
D gene: TRBD2; clone size: NA; V gene: TRBV4-2; J gene: TRBJ2-3; CDR3 protein: CASSQREVVDTQYF; CDR3 DNA: TGTGCCAGCAGCCAGCGGGAGGTAGTAGATACGCAGTATTTT
D gene: NA; clone size: NA; V gene: TRBV4-1; J gene: TRBJ1-5; CDR3 protein: CASSHNGLNPNQPQHF; CDR3 DNA: TGCGCCAGCAGCCATAACGGTCTAAACCCAAATCAGCCCCAGCATTTT
D gene: NA; clone size: NA; V gene: TRBV28; J gene: TRBJ2-7; CDR3 protein: CASSPAYEQYF; CDR3 DNA: TGTGCCAGCAGTCCGGCCTACGAGCAGTACTTC
D gene: NA; clone size: NA; V gene: TRBV20-1; J gene: TRBJ2-3; CDR3 protein: CSATTGGTQYF; CDR3 DNA: TGCAGTGCTACCACCGGGGGTACGCAGTATTTT